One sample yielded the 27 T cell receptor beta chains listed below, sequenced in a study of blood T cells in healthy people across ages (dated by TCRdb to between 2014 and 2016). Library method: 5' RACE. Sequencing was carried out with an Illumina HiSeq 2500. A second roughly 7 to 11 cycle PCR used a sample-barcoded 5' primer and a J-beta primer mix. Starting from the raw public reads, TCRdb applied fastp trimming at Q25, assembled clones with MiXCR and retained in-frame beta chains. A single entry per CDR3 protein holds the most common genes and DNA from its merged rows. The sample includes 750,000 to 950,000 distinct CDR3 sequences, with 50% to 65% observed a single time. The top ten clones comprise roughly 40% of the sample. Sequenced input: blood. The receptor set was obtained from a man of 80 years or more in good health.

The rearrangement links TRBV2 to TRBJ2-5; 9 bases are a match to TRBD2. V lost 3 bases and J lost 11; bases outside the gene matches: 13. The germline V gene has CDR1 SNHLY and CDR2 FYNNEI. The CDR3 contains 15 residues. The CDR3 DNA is TGTGCCAGCAGTGAGCTTCTAGCGGGGACTAATGAGCAGTACTTC. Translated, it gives CASSELLAGTNEQYF.

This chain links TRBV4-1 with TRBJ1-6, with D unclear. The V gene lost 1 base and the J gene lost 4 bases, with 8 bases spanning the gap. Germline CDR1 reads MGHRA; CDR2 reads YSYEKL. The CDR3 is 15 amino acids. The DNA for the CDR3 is TGCGCCAGCAGCCAAGGGTCAGGATATAATTCACCCCTCCACTTT. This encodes CASSQGSGYNSPLHF.

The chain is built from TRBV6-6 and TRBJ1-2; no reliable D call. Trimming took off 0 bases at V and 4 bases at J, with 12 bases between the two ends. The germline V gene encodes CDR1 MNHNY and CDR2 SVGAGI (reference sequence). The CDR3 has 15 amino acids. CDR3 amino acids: CASSYSVAGAYGYTF. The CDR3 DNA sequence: TGTGCCAGCAGTTACTCGGTGGCAGGTGCCTATGGCTACACCTTC.

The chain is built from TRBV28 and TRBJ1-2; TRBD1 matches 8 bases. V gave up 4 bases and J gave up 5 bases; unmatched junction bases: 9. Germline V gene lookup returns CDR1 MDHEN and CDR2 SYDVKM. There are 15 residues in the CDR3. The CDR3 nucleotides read TGTGCCAGCAGTTCAAACAGGGGGGACGGATATGGCTACACCTTC. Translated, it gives CASSSNRGDGYGYTF.

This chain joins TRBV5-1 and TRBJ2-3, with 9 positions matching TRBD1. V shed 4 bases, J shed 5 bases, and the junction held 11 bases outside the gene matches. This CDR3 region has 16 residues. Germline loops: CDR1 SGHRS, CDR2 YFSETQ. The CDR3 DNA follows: TGCGCCAGCAGCCCCAACAACAGGGGGCGCGGAGATACGCAGTATTTT. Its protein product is CASSPNNRGRGDTQYF.

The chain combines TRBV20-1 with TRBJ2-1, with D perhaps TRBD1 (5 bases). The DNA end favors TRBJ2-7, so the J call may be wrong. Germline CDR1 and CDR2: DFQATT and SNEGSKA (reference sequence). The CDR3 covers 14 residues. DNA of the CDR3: TGCAGTGCTAGAGAGCTAGGGGCCTACAATGAGCAGTACTTC. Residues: CSARELGAYNEQYF.

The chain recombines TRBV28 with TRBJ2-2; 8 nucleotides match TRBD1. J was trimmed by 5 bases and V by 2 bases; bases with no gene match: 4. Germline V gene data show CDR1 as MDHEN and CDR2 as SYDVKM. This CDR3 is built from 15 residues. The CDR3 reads CASSLTGTGTGELFF. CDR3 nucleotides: TGTGCCAGCAGTTTAACAGGGACAGGTACCGGGGAGCTGTTTTTT.

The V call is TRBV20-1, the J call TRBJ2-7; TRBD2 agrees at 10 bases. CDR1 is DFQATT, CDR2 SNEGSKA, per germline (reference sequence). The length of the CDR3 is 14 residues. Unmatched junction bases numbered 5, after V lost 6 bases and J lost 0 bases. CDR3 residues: CSARLAGRSYEQYF. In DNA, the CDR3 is TGCAGTGCGCGACTAGCGGGCCGCTCCTACGAGCAGTACTTC.

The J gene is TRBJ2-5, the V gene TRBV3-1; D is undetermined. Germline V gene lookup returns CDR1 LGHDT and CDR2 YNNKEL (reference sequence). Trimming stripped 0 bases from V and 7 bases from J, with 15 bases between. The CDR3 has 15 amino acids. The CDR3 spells CASSQDHSDLRTQYF. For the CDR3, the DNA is TGTGCCAGCAGCCAAGATCATTCGGACCTGCGGACCCAGTACTTC.

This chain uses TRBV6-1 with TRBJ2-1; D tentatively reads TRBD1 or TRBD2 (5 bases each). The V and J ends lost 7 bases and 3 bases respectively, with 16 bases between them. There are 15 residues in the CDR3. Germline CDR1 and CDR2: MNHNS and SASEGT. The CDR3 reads CASILRGRRYNEQFF. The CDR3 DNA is TGTGCCAGCATCCTTAGGGGACGCCGCTACAATGAGCAGTTCTTC.

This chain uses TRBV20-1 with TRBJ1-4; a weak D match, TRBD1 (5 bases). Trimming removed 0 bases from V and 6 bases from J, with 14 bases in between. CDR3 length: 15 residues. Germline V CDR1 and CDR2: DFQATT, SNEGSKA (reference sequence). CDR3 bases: TGCAGTGCTAGAGATCTGGCCCAGGGAGATGAAAAACTGTTTTTT. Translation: CSARDLAQGDEKLFF.

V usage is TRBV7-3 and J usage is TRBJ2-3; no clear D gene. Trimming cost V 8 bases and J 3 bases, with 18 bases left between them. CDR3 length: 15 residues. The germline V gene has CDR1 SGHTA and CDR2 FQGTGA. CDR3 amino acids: CASRSTARRTDTQYF. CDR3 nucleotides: TGTGCCAGCCGTTCGACGGCCCGACGAACAGATACGCAGTATTTT.

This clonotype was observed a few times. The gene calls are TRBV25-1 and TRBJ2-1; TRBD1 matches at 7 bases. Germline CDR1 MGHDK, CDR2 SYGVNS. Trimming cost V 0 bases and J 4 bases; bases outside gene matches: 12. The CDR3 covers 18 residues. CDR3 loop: CASSEYAIGTELYNEQFF. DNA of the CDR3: TGTGCCAGCAGTGAATATGCAATCGGGACAGAGCTTTACAATGAGCAGTTCTTC.

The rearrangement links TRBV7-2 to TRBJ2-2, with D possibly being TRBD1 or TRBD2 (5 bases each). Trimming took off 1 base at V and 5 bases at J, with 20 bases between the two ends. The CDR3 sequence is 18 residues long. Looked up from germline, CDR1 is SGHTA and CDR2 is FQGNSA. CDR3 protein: CASSLEPVGDFRTGELFF. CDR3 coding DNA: TGTGCCAGCAGCTTAGAGCCGGTGGGGGATTTCAGGACCGGGGAGCTGTTTTTT.

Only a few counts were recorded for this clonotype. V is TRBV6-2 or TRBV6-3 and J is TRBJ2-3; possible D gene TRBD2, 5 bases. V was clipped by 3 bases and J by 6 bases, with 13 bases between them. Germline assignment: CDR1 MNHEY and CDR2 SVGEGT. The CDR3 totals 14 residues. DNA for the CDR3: TGTGCCAGCAGTTATCGTCGCAGAGGGGATACGCAGTATTTT. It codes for CASSYRRRGDTQYF.

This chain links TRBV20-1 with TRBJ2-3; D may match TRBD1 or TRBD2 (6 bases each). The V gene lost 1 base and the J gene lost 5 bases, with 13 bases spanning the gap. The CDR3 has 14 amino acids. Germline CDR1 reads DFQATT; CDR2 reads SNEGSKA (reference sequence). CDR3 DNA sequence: TGCAGTGCTAGAGTAGCGGAGGGGGGAGATACGCAGTATTTT. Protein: CSARVAEGGDTQYF.

The CDR3 nucleotides read TGTGCCAGCAGTGAACTGACTAGCACCAGCGGGGACAATGAGCAGTTCTTC. Translated, it gives CASSELTSTSGDNEQFF. The chain uses TRBV6-1 and TRBJ2-1, with 7 bases aligning to TRBD2. The CDR3 has 17 amino acids. Germline CDR1 reads MNHNS; CDR2 reads SASEGT. V lost 2 bases and J lost 5; bases outside the gene matches: 12.

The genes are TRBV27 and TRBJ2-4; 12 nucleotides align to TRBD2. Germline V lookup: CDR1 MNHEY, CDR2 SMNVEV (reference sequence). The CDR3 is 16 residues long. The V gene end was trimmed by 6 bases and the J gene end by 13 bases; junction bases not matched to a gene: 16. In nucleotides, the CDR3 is TGTGCCAGCAGCCGGTCCGGACTAGCGGGATTTTACGTGCAGTACTTC. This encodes CASSRSGLAGFYVQYF.

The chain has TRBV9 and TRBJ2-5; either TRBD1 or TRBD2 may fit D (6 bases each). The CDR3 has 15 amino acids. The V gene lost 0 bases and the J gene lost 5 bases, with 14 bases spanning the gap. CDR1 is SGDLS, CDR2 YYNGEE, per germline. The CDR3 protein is CASSVAQGTWETQYF. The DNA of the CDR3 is TGTGCCAGCAGCGTAGCCCAGGGGACTTGGGAGACCCAGTACTTC.

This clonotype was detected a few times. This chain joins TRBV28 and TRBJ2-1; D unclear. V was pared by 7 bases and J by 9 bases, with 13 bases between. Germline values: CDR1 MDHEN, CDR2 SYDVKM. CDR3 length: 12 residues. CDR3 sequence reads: CASNSPMGEQFF. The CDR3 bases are TGTGCCAGCAACAGCCCCATGGGTGAGCAGTTCTTC. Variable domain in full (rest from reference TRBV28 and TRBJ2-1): DVKVTQSSRYLVKRTGEKVFLECVQDMDHENMFWYRQDPGLGLRLIYFSYDVKMKEKGDIPEGYSVSREKKERFSLILESASTNQTSMYLCASNSPMGEQFFGPGTRLTVL.

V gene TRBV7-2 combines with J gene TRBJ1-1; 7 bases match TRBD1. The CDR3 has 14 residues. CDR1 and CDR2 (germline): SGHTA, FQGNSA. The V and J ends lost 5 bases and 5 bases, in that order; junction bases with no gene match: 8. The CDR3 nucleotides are TGTGCCAGCAGCCCTGGGCTGACAGGGACTGAAGCTTTCTTT. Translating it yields CASSPGLTGTEAFF.

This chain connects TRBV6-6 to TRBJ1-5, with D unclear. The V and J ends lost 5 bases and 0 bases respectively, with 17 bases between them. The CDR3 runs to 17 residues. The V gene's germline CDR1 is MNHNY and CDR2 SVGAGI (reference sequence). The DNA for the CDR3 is TGTGCCAGCAGTCCACCCCCGGGAGGCTTTAGCAATCAGCCCCAGCATTTT. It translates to CASSPPPGGFSNQPQHF.

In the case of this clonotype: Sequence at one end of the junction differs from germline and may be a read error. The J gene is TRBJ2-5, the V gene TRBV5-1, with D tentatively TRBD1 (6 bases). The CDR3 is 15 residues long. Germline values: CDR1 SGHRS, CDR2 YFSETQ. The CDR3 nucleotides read TGCGCCAGCAGCTTGGACGGCCTGGGACAAGAGACCCAGCACTTC. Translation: CASSLDGLGQETQHF. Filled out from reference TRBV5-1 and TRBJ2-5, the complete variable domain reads KAGVTQTPRYLIKTRGQQVTLSCSPISGHRSVSWYQQTPGQGLQFLFEYFSETQRNKGNFPGRFSGRQFSNSRSEMNVSTLELGDSALYLCASSLDGLGQETQHFGPGTRLLVL.

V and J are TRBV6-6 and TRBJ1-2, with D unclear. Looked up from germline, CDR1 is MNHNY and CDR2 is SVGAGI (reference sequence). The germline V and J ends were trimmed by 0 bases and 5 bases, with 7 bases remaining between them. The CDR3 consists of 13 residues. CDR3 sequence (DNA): TGTGCCAGCAGTTACTCGGTCCGATATGGCTACACCTTC. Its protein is CASSYSVRYGYTF.

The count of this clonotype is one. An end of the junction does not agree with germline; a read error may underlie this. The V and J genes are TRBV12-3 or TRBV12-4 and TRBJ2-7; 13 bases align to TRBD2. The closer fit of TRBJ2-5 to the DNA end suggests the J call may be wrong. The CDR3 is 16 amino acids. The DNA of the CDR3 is TGTACCAGCAGCCCCGGACTAGCGGGAGCCCTAGGGACCCAGTACTTC. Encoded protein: CTSSPGLAGALGTQYF.

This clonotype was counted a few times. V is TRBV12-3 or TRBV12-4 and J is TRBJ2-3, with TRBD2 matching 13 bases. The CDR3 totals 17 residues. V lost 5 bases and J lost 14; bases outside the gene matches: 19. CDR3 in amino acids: CASSPRTSGRFSRYAYF. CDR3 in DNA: TGTGCCAGCAGTCCCCGGACTAGCGGGAGATTCAGCAGATACGCGTATTTT.

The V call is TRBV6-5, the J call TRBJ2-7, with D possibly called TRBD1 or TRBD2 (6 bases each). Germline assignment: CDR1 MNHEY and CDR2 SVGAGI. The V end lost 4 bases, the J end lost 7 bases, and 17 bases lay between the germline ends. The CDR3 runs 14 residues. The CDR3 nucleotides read TGTGCCAGCAGTTTTGCGGGACACAAAGAAGAGCAGTACTTC. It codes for CASSFAGHKEEQYF.